The clone carrying this T cell receptor (beta chain) has just a few counts. Its matching antigen is unknown. These data belong to a study of T cell repertoires in cytomegalovirus infection. Study summary: Signatures in public TCR beta sequences pointed to both CMV infection and matching HLA type.

Study conclusions and caveats: CMV carriers having the relevant HLA were flagged by cumulative public TCR beta family frequency. Dominating the ex vivo response were TCR beta clonotypes that were CMV-specific and HLA-C-restricted.

TCRdb itself ran the reads through MiXCR, one entry per CDR3 protein. The top ten clones hold less than 3% of a sample with 300,000 or so distinct CDR3 sequences, roughly 9.3% of them seen once. The receptor was derived from a human donor in good health (CMV status not recorded). Some clones in this sample may be carry-over from other donors' samples. Sequencing was done on a sample of PBMCs.

CDR3 nucleotides: TGCAGCGTTAGTACTAGCGGTAACTACCAAGAGACCCAGTACTTC. Its protein is CSVSTSGNYQETQYF. The chain uses TRBV29-1 and TRBJ2-5; TRBD2 aligns across 8 bases. The trim removed 5 bases at V and 0 bases at J, leaving 8 bases unmatched. Per the germline V gene, CDR1 is SQVTM and CDR2 is ANQGSEA. This CDR3 spans 15 amino acids.